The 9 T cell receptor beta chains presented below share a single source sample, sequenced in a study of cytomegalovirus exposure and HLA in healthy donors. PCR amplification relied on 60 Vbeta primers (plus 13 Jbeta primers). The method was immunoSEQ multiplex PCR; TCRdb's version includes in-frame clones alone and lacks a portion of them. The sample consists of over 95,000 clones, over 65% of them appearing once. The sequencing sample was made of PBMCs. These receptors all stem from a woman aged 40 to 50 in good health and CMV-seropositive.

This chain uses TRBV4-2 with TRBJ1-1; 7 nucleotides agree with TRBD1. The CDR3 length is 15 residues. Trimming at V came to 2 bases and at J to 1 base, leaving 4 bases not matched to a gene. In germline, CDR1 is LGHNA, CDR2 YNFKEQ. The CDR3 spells CASSQNRGGNTEAFF. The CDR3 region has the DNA TGTGCCAGCAGCCAAAACAGGGGAGGGAACACTGAAGCTTTCTTT.

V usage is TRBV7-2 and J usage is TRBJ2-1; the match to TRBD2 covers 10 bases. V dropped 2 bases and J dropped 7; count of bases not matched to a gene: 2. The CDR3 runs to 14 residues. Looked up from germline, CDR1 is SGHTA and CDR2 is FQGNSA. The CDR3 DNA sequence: TGTGCCAGCAGCTTAAAAGCGGGAGGGAATGAGCAGTTCTTC. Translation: CASSLKAGGNEQFF.

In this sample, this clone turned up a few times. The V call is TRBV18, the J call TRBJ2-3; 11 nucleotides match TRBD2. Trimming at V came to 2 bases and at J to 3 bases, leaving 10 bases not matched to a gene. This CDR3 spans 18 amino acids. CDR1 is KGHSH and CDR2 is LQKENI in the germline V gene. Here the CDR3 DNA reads TGTGCCAGCTCACCAACCAGCGTACTAGCGGGAGTAACAGATACGCAGTATTTT. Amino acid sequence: CASSPTSVLAGVTDTQYF.

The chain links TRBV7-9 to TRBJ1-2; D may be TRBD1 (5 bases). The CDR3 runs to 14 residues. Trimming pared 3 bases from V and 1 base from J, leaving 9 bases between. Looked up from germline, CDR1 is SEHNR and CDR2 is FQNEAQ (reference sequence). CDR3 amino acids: CASSLTAINYGYTF. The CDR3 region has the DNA TGTGCCAGCAGCTTGACAGCTATTAACTATGGCTACACCTTC.

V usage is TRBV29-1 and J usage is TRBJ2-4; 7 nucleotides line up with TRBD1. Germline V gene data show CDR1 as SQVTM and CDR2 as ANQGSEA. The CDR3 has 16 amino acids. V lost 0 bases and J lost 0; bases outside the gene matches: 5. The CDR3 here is CSVEEGQVRAKNIQYF. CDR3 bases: TGCAGCGTTGAAGAAGGACAGGTGAGAGCCAAAAACATTCAGTACTTC.

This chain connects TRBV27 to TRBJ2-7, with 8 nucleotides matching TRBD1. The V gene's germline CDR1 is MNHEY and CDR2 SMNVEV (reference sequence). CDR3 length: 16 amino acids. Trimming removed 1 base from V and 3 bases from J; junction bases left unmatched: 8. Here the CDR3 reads CASSLFRDRPLYEQYF. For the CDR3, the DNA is TGTGCCAGCAGTTTATTCCGGGACAGGCCCCTCTACGAGCAGTACTTC.

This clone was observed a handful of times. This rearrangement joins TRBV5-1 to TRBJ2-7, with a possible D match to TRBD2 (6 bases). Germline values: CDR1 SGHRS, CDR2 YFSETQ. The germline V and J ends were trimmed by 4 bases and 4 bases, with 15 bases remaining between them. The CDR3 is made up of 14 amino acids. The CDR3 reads CASSKGLQFYEQYF. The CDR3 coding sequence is TGCGCCAGCAGCAAGGGACTGCAATTTTACGAGCAGTACTTC.

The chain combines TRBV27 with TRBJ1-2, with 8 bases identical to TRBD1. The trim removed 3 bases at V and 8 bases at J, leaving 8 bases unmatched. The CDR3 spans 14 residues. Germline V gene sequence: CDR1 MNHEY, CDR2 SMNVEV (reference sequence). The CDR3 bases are TGTGCCAGCAGTTTCACGGACAGGGTAGAGGGCTACACCTTC. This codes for CASSFTDRVEGYTF.

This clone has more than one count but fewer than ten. The CDR3 sequence is CASSSSTGVANEKLFF. The CDR3, as DNA: TGTGCCAGCAGCTCATCCACCGGGGTTGCTAATGAAAAACTGTTTTTT. The gene calls are TRBV7-8 and TRBJ1-4, with D unclear. V was shortened by 4 bases and J by 3 bases, with 15 bases between the two germline ends. CDR1 is SGHVS, CDR2 FQNEAQ, per germline. The length of the CDR3 is 16 residues. Full variable domain (outside the CDR3, taken from reference TRBV7-8 and TRBJ1-4): GAGVSQSPRYKVAKRGQDVALRCDPISGHVSLFWYQQALGQGPEFLTYFQNEAQLDKSGLPSDRFFAERPEGSVSTLKIQRTQQEDSAVYLCASSSSTGVANEKLFFGSGTQLSVL.